Sequencing of this TCR beta chain was carried out in a study of regulatory T cells in long-lasting Graves disease listed by TCRdb under 2021. With regard to the full study: In the newly diagnosed Graves' disease group, patients had been taking antithyroid drugs for less than 3 months. This study used TCR sequencing and RNA sequencing of peripheral blood to compare persistent Graves' disease patients against newly diagnosed Graves' disease patients. The study was registered as a clinical trial and conducted in China. A total of some 33 samples were covered by TCR sequencing, comprising around 13 persistent and around 20 newly diagnosed Graves' disease patients.

Results and caveats for the whole study, not just this receptor: Peripheral blood alone was examined, since thyroid tissue, which constituted the primary lesion, could not be accessed. TRBV28, TRBJ1-2 and TRBJ2-5 were preferentially used in persistent disease, while TRBV20-1 and TRBJ2-1 were favored in newly diagnosed disease. As a limitation, the authors acknowledged that the small sample size may reduce accuracy. More public clonotypes were shared among persistent patients (fewer than 3,000) than among newly diagnosed patients (under 1,000). Compared with newly diagnosed patients, persistent Graves' disease patients had lower TCR Shannon entropy and fewer highly expanded clones, which suggests clonal expansion. Sequencing and analysis were limited to the TCR beta chain.

Concerning this clonotype itself: No antigen is known for it. Base qualities are not at hand, and no much larger clone is one base apart.

The time point label, read with the paper, signifies: newly diagnosed GD, antithyroid drugs for less than 3 months. RNA was extracted from PBMCs in TRIzol for both TCR sequencing and RNA sequencing. The diagnosis of Graves' disease followed American Thyroid Association guidelines. Recruitment of patients was carried out at an endocrinology department in Xi'an, China. Each patient gave around 9 milliliters of peripheral blood, collected in an EDTA anticoagulant tube. PBMCs were isolated by Ficoll Paque Plus density gradient separation without further T cell sorting. An Agilent 2100 Bioanalyzer and agarose gel were used to check RNA quality, and a NanoDrop 2000 was used to measure RNA concentration. Receptor amplification or capture employed multiplex PCR. The data were produced on an Illumina HiSeq 4000. To build TCR beta libraries, CDR3 regions were amplified by Arm-PCR using iRepertoire HTBI primers. Before sequencing, the PCR products underwent gel purification. The published analysis was carried out like this. Across samples, 55 to 80 TRBV and 13 to 15 TRBJ segments were identified and used for gene usage analysis of CDR3 amino acid clonotypes. COPE and FqMerger were used to merge filtered high-quality paired reads into contigs. Contigs were aligned with BLAST to IMGT TRBV, TRBD and TRBJ reference genes, and CDR3 was defined per IMGT. Any clonotype with a frequency above 0.1% was counted as a highly expanded clone. Repertoire diversity was measured by Shannon entropy, and V-J evenness by the Gini coefficient. Clonotypes shared by more than one individual were considered public. The raw public data were reprocessed by TCRdb itself: fastp quality trimming at Q25, MiXCR clonotype calling, in-frame beta chains only. Rows with a matching CDR3 protein are joined into one entry that keeps the most common DNA and genes. Here the V and J calls rest on TCRdb's processing, not on the authors' analysis. The sample yields 620,000 or so distinct CDR3 sequences; less than 20% were counted once. Clones ranked in the top ten supply around 18% of the sample.

Inclusive of the bounding cysteine and phenylalanine, the CDR3 is 15 residues long. Only CDR3 DNA remains: 45 bases, in frame from the first base. Compared with germline, V lacks 5 bases and J lacks 5 bases; bases without a gene match: 9. In the germline V gene, CDR1 corresponds to MDHEN and CDR2 to SYDVKM. The sample was also linked to a second study, of T cells in Graves' hyperthyroidism and ophthalmopathy. As the second publication notes: Stable Graves' hyperthyroidism was defined as the absence of progression to ophthalmopathy over 18 months of follow-up. Hyperthyroidism patients were newly diagnosed, had a disease duration of under 2 months, and were aged 18 to 65 years. Patients with uncontrolled infections, other autoimmune diseases, pregnancy or lactation were excluded. Clinical symptoms, serum thyroxine and TRAb, thyroid ultrasound, and orbital computed tomography formed the basis for the diagnoses. For the first round of RT-PCR on the TCR CDR3, the HTBI primer set was used together with the Qiagen OneStep RT-PCR kit. Blood samples also contained most of the expanded thyroid clonotypes (frequency above 0.001), which suggests that blood repertoires may reflect thyroid immune responses. In cross-validation, a model built on a 13 V-J signature told ophthalmopathy apart from stable hyperthyroidism with approximately 90% sensitivity and around 84% specificity, and in testing the same model reached 80%/75%. In validation, the model predicted progression to ophthalmopathy a median of about 6.8 months before onset, with about 64% sensitivity and roughly 79% specificity. To identify TCR V-J signatures that set the groups apart, the researchers used a discovery cohort of about a hundred patients, made up of around 42 with Graves' ophthalmopathy and some 58 with stable Graves' hyperthyroidism. Whether ophthalmopathy could be predicted prospectively was tested in an independent validation cohort made up of 18 to 20 hyperthyroidism patients plus 17 patients who later progressed to ophthalmopathy. The 90 or so discovery patients were randomly split 7:3 into training and test sets. In addition, the study compared T-cell repertoires in thyroid tissue and in blood from about six Graves' hyperthyroidism patients. Once sampling was done, hyperthyroidism patients were given methimazole at a starting dose of 30 mg daily, whereas ophthalmopathy patients were given high-dose intravenous methylprednisolone. Libraries were constructed in a second round of multiplex PCR, after which size selection and purification were carried out. Libraries were sequenced paired-end with 100 bp reads on an Illumina HiSeq2000. SOAPnuke was used to process the raw data, throwing out any read that contained adapters or uncalled bases, had a mean Phred below 15, or lacked an exact constant-primer or identifier match. High-quality paired reads were merged with COPE v1.2.5, and unique nucleotide sequences were defined as clonotypes. MiTCR v1.1 was used to align the clonotypes against IMGT TRBV, TRBD and TRBJ reference segments. Analysis was restricted to V-J combinations with a frequency above 0.0001, which covered approximately 99% of repertoires. A TCS score was defined as the ratio of F50 (clonal expansion) to E x V (chaos), with BLOSUM62-based TCRdist applied between CDR3 peptides within each V-J. Welch's t-statistics and random forest reduced roughly 540 V-J features to fewer than 15, which were used in a naive Bayes classifier (R e1071). No statistical method was used to set the sample size in advance, and investigators knew the group allocation. The paper reports TCR Vbeta CDR3 sequencing of approximately 140 peripheral blood samples: approximately 43 ophthalmopathy, under 85 hyperthyroidism and around 17 progressor patients.

The starting material was peripheral blood mononuclear cells (PBMCs), obtained at new diagnosis, from a patient treated with antithyroid drugs. The chain was built from TRBV28 and TRBJ2-7; 10 bases in between match TRBD2. This receptor was identified in a woman younger than 45 with Graves disease. Donor details come from another sample of the same person, matched by shared clones. The nucleotides read TGTGCCAGCAGTACCCCAACTAGCGGGAATCACGAGCAGTACTTC. This yields the protein CASSTPTSGNHEQYF.